The table lists the clone carrying this T cell receptor (beta chain) with many counts. TCRdb passed the 5' RACE reads through MiXCR, listing each CDR3 protein once. This table holds around 58,000 distinct CDR3 sequences, approximately 3.1% found once. The data derive from a study of neurological immune-mediated disorders. The CDR3 spans 14 residues. CDR1 SGHDT and CDR2 YYEEEE come from the germline V gene. V gave up 6 bases and J gave up 3 bases, with 13 bases separating them. The receptor's source is an older woman with multiple sclerosis. V gene TRBV5-6 combines with J gene TRBJ2-1; D call uncertain. The sequenced sample consisted of PBMCs. CDR3 sequence (DNA): TGTGCCAGCACCCTGGGGTGGGGCTACAATGAGCAGTTCTTC. Translated: CASTLGWGYNEQFF.